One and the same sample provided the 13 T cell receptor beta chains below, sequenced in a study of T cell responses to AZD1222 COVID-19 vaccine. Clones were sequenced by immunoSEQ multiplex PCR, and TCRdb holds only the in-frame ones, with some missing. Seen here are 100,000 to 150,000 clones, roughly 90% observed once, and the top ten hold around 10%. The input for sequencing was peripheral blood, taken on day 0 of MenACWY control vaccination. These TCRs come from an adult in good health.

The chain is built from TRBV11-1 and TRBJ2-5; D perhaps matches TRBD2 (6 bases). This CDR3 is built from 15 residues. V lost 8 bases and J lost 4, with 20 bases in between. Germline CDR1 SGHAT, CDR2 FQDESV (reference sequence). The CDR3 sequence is CASHSAGGSGETQYF. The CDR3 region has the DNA TGTGCCAGCCATTCCGCGGGTGGTAGCGGAGAGACCCAGTACTTC.

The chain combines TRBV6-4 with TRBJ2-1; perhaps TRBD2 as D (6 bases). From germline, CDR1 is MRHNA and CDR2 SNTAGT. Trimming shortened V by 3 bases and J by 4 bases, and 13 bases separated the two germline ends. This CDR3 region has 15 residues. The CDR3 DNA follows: TGTGCCAGCAGTGAAACGGGAGAGGGATACAATGAGCAGTTCTTC. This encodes CASSETGEGYNEQFF.

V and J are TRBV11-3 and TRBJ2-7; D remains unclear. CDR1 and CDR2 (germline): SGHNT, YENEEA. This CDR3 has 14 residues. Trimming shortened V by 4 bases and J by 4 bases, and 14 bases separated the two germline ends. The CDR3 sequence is CASSSTRTGYEQYF. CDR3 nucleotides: TGTGCCAGCAGCTCCACCCGTACTGGATACGAGCAGTACTTC. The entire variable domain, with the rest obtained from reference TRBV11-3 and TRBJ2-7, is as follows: EAGVVQSPRYKIIEKKQPVAFWCNPISGHNTLYWYLQNLGQGPELLIRYENEEAVDDSQLPKDRFSAERLKGVDSTLKIQPAELGDSAVYLCASSSTRTGYEQYFGPGTRLTVT.

The chain's CDR3 is CASSRSGRGYNEQFF. CDR3 nucleotides: TGTGCCAGCAGTCGGAGCGGGAGGGGATACAATGAGCAGTTCTTC. The chain combines TRBV27 with TRBJ2-1; 10 bases fit TRBD2. The CDR3 loop spans 15 amino acids. Germline CDR1 MNHEY, CDR2 SMNVEV (reference sequence). The V and J ends lost 5 bases and 4 bases, in that order; junction bases with no gene match: 5.

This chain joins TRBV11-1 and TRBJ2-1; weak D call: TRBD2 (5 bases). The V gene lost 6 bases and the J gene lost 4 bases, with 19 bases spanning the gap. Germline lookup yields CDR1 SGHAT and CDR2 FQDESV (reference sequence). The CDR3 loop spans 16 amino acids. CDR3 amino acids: CASRPGGAGLYNEQFF. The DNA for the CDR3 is TGTGCCAGCAGGCCAGGAGGAGCTGGTTTGTACAATGAGCAGTTCTTC.

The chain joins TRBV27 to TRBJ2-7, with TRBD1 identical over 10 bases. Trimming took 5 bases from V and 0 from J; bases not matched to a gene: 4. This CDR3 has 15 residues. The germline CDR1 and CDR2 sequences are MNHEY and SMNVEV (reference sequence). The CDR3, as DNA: TGTGCCAGCAGTACAAGGGACAGGGGCTCCTACGAGCAGTACTTC. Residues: CASSTRDRGSYEQYF.

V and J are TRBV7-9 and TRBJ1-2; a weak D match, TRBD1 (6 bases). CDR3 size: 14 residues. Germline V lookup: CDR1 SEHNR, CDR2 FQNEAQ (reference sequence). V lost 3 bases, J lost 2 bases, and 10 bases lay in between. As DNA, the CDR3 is TGTGCCAGCAGCTTTCGGCAGGGGAACTATGGCTACACCTTC. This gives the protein CASSFRQGNYGYTF.

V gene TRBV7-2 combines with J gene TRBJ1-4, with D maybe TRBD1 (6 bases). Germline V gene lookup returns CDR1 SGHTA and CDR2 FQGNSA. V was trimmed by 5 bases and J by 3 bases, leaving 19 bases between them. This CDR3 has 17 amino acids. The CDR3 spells CASSPNTGRGPNEKLFF. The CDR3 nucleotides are TGTGCCAGCAGCCCGAATACAGGGAGGGGCCCTAATGAAAAACTGTTTTTT.

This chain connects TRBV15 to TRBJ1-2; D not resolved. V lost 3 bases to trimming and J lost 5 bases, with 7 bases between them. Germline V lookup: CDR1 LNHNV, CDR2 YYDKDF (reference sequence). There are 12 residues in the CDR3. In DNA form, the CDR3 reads TGTGCCACCAGCAGGGGGTCTTATGGCTACACCTTC. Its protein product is CATSRGSYGYTF.

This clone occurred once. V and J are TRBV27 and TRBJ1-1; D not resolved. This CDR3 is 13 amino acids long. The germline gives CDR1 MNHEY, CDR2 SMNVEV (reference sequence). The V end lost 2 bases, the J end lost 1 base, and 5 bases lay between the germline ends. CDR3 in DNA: TGTGCCAGCAGTTTAGCCCAGAACACTGAAGCTTTCTTT. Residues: CASSLAQNTEAFF.

The CDR3 bases are TGTGCCAGCAGTGAGGCGTGGGCAGGGGCTGAAGCTTTCTTT. It is translated as CASSEAWAGAEAFF. The chain uses TRBV2 and TRBJ1-1, with D tentatively TRBD1 (6 bases). CDR3 length: 14 amino acids. CDR1 and CDR2 from the germline V gene are SNHLY and FYNNEI. Between the trimmed V and J ends, which lost 3 bases and 6 bases, there was a span of 14 bases.

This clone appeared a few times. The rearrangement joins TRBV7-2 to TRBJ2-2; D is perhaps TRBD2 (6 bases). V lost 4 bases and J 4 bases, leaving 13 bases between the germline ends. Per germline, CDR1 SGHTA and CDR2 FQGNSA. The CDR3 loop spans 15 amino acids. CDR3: CASSWNYGSTGELFF. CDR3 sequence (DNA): TGTGCCAGCAGCTGGAACTACGGGAGCACCGGGGAGCTGTTTTTT.

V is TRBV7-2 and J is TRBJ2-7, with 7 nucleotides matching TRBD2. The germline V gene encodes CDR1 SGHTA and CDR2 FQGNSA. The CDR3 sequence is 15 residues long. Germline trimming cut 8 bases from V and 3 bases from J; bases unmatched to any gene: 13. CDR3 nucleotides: TGTGCCAGCGGCGGCAGGGTACCGGGGGGCTACGAGCAGTACTTC. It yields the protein CASGGRVPGGYEQYF.